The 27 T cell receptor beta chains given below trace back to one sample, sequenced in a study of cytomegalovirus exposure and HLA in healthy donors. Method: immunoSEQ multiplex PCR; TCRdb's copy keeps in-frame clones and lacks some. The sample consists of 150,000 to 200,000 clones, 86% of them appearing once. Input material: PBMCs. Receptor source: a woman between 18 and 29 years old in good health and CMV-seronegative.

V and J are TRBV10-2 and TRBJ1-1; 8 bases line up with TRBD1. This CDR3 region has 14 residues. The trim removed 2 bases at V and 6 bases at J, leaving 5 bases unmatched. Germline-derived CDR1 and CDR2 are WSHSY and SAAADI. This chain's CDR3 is CASSEGRGQAEAFF. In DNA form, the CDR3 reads TGCGCCAGCAGTGAGGGAAGGGGACAGGCTGAAGCTTTCTTT.

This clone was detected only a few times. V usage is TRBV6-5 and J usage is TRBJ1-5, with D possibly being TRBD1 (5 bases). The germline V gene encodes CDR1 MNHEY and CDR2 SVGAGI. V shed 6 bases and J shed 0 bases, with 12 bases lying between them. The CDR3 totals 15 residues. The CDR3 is CASRLDSDSNQPQHF. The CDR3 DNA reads TGTGCCAGCAGGCTAGACAGCGATAGCAATCAGCCCCAGCATTTT.

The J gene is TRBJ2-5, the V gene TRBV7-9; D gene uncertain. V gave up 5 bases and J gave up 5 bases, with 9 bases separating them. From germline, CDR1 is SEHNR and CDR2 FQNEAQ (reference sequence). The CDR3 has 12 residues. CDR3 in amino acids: CASSPLEETQYF. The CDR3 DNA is TGTGCCAGCAGCCCGCTGGAGGAGACCCAGTACTTC.

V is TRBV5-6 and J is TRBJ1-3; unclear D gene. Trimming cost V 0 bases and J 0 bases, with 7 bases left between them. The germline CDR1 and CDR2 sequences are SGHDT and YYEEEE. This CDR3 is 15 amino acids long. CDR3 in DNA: TGTGCCAGCAGCTTGGAGGAGATCTCTGGAAACACCATATATTTT. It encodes CASSLEEISGNTIYF.

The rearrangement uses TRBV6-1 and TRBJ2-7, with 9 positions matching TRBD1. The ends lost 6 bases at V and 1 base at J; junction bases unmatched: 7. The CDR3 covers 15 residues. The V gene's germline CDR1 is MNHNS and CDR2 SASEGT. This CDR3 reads CASRAAGTGSYEQYF. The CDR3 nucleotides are TGTGCCAGCAGGGCAGCCGGGACAGGGTCCTACGAGCAGTACTTC.

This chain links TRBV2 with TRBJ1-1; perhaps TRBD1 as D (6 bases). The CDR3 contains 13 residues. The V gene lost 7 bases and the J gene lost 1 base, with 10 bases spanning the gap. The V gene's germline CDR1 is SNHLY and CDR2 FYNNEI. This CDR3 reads CASTQDRNTEAFF. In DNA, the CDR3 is TGTGCCAGCACCCAGGACAGGAACACTGAAGCTTTCTTT.

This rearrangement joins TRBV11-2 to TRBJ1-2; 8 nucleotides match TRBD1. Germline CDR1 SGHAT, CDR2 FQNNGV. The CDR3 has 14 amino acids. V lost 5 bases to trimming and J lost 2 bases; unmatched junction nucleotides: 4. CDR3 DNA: TGTGCCAGCAGCCCGCAGGGGGCAAACTATGGCTACACCTTC. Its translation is CASSPQGANYGYTF.

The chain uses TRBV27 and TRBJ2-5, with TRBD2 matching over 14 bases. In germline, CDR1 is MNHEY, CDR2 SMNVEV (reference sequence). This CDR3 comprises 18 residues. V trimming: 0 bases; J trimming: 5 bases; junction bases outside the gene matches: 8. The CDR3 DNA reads TGTGCCAGCAGTTTATCGAGGGGACTAGCGGGAGTGGGGGAGACCCAGTACTTC. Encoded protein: CASSLSRGLAGVGETQYF.

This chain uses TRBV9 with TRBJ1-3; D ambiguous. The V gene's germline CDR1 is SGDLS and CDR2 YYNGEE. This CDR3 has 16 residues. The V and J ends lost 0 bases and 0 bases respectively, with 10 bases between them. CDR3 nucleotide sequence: TGTGCCAGCAGCGTAGCTGGAGGACTCTCTGGAAACACCATATATTTT. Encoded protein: CASSVAGGLSGNTIYF.

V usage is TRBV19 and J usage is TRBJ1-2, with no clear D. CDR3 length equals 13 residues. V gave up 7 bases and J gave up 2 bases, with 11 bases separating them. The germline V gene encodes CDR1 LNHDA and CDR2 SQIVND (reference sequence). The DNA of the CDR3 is TGTGCCAGTAATCCGTTATTCAACTATGGCTACACCTTC. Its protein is CASNPLFNYGYTF.

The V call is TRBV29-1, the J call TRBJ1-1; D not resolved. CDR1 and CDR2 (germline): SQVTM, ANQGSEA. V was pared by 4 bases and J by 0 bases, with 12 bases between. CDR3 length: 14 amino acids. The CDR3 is CSVAVSLMNTEAFF. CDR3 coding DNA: TGCAGCGTTGCGGTCTCTCTCATGAACACTGAAGCTTTCTTT. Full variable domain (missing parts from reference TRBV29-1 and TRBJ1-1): SAVISQKPSRDICQRGTSLTIQCQVDSQVTMMFWYRQQPGQSLTLIATANQGSEATYESGFVIDKFPISRPNLTFSTLTVSNMSPEDSSIYLCSVAVSLMNTEAFFGQGTRLTVV.

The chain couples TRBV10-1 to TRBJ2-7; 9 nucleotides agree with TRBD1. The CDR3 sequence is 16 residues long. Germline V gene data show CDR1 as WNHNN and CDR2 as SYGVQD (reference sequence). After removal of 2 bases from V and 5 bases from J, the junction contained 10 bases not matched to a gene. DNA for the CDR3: TGCGCCAGCAGTGAGGACTTCAGGACAGGGGACCACGAGCAGTACTTC. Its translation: CASSEDFRTGDHEQYF.

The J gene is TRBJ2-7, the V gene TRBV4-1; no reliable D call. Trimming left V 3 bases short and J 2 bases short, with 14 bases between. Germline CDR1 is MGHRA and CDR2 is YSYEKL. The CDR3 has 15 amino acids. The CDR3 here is CASSHIVSLAYEQYF. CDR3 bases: TGCGCCAGCAGCCATATTGTCTCCTTAGCCTACGAGCAGTACTTC.

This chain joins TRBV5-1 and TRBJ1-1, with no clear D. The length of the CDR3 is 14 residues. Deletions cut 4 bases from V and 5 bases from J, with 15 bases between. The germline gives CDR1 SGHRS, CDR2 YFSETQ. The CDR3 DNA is TGCGCCAGCAGCGGAACTATCGGAGGAACTGAAGCTTTCTTT. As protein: CASSGTIGGTEAFF.

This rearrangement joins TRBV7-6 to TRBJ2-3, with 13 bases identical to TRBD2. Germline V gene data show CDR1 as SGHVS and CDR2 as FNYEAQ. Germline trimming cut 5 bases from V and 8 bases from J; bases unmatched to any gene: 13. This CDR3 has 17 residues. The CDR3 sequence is CASSLRPRTSGGGTQYF. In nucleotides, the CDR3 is TGTGCCAGCAGCCTACGGCCTCGGACTAGCGGGGGAGGTACGCAGTATTTT.

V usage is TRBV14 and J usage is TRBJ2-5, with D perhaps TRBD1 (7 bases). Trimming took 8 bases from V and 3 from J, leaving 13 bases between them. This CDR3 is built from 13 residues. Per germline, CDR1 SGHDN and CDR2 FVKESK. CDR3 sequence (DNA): TGTGCCAGCGGAGGGGGCATTAAAGAGACCCAGTACTTC. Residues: CASGGGIKETQYF.

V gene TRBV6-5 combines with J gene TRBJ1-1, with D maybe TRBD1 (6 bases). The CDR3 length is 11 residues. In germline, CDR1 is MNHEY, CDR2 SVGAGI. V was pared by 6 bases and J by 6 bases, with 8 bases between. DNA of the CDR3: TGTGCCAGCAGCCAGGGGTCTGAAGCTTTCTTT. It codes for CASSQGSEAFF.

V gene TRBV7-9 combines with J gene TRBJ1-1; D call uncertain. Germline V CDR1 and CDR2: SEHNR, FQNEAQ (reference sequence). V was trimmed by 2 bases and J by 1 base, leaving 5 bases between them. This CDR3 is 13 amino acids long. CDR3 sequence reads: CASSLLENTEAFF. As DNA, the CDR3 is TGTGCCAGCAGCTTACTAGAGAACACTGAAGCTTTCTTT.

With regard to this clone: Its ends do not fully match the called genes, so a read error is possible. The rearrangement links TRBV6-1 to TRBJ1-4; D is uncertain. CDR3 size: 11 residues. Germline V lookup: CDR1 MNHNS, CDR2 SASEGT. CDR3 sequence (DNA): TGTGCCACCTATTTTAGCAGTGCCATCTATTTT. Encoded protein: CATYFSSAIYF.

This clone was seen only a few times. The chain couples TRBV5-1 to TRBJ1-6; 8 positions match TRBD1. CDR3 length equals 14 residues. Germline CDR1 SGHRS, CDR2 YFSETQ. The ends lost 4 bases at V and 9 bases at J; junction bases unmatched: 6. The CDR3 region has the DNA TGCGCCAGCAGCCCGTCGACAGGGGCTTCACCCCTCCACTTT. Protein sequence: CASSPSTGASPLHF.

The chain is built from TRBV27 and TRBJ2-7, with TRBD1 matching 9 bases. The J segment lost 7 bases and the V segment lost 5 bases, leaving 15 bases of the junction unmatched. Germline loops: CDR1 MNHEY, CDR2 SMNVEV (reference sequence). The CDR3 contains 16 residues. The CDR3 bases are TGTGCCAGCAGTGCGCCTTTGACAGGGGGATTTCGGGAGCAGTACTTC. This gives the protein CASSAPLTGGFREQYF.

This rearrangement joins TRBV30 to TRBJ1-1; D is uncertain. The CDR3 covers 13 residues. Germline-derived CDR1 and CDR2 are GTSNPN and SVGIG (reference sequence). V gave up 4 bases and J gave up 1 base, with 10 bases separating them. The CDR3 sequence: CAWTSLSNTEAFF. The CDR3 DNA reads TGTGCCTGGACCTCACTTTCGAACACTGAAGCTTTCTTT.

CDR3 DNA sequence: TGTGCTAGTGGTTTGAAGACTAGCGGGGGGACGTACCAAGAGACCCAGTACTTC. Translation: CASGLKTSGGTYQETQYF. V gene TRBV12-5 combines with J gene TRBJ2-5; 13 nucleotides agree with TRBD2. CDR3 length: 18 residues. Looked up from germline, CDR1 is LGHNT and CDR2 is FRNRAP. J lost 0 bases, V lost 2 bases, and 6 bases had no gene match.

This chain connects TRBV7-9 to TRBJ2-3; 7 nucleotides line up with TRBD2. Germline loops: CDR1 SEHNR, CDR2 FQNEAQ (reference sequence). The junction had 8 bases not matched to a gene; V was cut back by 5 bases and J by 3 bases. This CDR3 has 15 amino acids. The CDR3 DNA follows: TGTGCCAGCAGCCACGGACTAGGGATAACAGATACGCAGTATTTT. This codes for CASSHGLGITDTQYF.

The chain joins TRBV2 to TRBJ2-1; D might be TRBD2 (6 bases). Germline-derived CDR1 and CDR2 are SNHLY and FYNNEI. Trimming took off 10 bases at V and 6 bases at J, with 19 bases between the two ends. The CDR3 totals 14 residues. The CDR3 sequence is CAIFRKEGVNEQFF. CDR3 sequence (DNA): TGTGCCATCTTTAGAAAGGAGGGAGTCAATGAGCAGTTCTTC.

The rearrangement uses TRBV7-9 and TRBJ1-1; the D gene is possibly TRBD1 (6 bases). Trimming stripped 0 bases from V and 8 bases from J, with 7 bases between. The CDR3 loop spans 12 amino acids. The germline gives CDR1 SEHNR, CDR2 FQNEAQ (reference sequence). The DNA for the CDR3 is TGTGCCAGCAGCTTAGCGGACAGAGAAGCTTTCTTT. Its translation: CASSLADREAFF.

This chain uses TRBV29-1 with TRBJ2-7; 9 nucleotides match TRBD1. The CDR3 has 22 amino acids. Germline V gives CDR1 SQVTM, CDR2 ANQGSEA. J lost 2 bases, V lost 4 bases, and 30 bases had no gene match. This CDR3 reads CSVGPLMVPSRSTGGYTYEQYF. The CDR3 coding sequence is TGCAGCGTTGGCCCCCTCATGGTCCCATCCCGAAGTACAGGGGGCTACACCTACGAGCAGTACTTC.